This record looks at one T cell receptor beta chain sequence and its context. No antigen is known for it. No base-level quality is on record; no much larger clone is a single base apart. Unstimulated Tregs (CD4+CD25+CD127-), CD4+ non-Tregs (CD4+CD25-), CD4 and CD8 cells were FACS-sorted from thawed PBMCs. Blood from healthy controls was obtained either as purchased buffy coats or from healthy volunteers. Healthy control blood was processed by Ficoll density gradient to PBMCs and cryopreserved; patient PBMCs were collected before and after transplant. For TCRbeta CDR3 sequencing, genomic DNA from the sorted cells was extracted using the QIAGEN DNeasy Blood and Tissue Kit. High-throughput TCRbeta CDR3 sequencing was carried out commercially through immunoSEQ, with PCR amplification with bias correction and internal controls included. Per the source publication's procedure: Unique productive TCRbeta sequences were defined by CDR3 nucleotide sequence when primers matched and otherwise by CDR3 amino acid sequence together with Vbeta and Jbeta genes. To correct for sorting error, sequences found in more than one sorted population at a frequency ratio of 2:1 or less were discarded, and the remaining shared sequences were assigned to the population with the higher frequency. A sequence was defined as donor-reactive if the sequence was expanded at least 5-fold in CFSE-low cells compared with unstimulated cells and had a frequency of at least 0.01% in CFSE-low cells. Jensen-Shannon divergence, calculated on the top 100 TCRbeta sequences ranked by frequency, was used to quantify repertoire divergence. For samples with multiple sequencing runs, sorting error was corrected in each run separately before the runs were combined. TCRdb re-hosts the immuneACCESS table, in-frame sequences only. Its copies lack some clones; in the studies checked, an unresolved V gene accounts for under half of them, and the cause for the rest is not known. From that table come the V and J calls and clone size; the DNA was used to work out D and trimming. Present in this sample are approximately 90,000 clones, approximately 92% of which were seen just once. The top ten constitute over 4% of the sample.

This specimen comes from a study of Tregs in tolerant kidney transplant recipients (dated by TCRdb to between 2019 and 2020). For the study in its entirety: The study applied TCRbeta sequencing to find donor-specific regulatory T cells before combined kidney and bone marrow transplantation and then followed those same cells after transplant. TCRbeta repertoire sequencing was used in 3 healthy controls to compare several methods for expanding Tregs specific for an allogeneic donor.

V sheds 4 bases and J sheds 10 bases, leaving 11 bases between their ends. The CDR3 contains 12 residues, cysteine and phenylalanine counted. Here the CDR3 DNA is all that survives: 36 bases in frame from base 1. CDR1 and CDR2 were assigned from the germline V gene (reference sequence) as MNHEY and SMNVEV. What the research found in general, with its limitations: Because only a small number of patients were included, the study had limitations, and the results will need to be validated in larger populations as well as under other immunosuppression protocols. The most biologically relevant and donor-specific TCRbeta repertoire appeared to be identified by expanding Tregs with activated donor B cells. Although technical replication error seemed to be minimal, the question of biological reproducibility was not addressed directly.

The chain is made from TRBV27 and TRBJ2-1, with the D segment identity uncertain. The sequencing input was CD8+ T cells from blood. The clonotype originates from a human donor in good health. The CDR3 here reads CASSSRPPEQFF. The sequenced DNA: TGTGCCAGCAGTTCCAGGCCACCGGAGCAGTTCTTC.